These 27 T cell receptor beta chains were all obtained from the same sample, sequenced in a study of blood T cell repertoires in COVID-19. The data were produced by immunoSEQ multiplex PCR, yet TCRdb's version contains in-frame clones alone and is incomplete. This sample has about 160,000 clones, with 75% to 90% found just once. The sequenced sample was peripheral blood. These receptors originate from a man younger than 30 with COVID-19, enrolled during active disease.

The chain is built from TRBV20-1 and TRBJ1-5, with D perhaps matching TRBD1 (6 bases). Trimming removed 3 bases from V and 3 bases from J, with 12 bases in between. CDR3 length: 14 residues. Germline lookup yields CDR1 DFQATT and CDR2 SNEGSKA (reference sequence). CDR3 sequence (DNA): TGCAGTGCTAGTAAAGGACAGTACAATCAGCCCCAGCATTTT. Residues: CSASKGQYNQPQHF.

The rearrangement joins TRBV7-9 to TRBJ2-1, with a possible D match to TRBD2 (6 bases). This CDR3 is 18 amino acids long. Trimming took off 4 bases at V and 0 bases at J, with 19 bases between the two ends. Germline V lookup: CDR1 SEHNR, CDR2 FQNEAQ (reference sequence). As DNA, the CDR3 is TGTGCCAGCAGCTCCAGCGGGCTAGACATAGCCTCCTACAATGAGCAGTTCTTC. Protein sequence: CASSSSGLDIASYNEQFF.

The chain employs TRBV7-3 and TRBJ2-1; 7 nucleotides align to TRBD2. This CDR3 has 14 residues. Germline V gene data show CDR1 as SGHTA and CDR2 as FQGTGA. The junction had 4 bases not matched to a gene; V was cut back by 0 bases and J by 8 bases. CDR3 nucleotide sequence: TGTGCCAGCAGCTTAACCTGGACTAGTCATGAGCAGTTCTTC. Translating gives CASSLTWTSHEQFF.

The genes are TRBV10-3 and TRBJ2-7; a possible D gene is TRBD2 (7 bases). Germline values: CDR1 ENHRY, CDR2 SYGVKD. The CDR3 extends over 14 amino acids. V was shortened by 7 bases and J by 5 bases, with 18 bases between the two germline ends. The CDR3 coding sequence is TGTGCCATCAATCAGGGGACTACCCTCGACGAGCAGTACTTC. Translated: CAINQGTTLDEQYF.

This chain uses TRBV5-1 with TRBJ2-2; D may be TRBD1 (6 bases). The CDR3 runs 17 residues. CDR1 and CDR2 from the germline V gene are SGHRS and YFSETQ. Between the trimmed V and J ends, which lost 2 bases and 0 bases, there was a span of 14 bases. CDR3 region: CASSFNLRGTNTGELFF. CDR3 in DNA: TGCGCCAGCAGCTTCAACCTGAGGGGGACGAACACCGGGGAGCTGTTTTTT.

The chain couples TRBV9 to TRBJ1-2; the D is unclear. Germline V gene data show CDR1 as SGDLS and CDR2 as YYNGEE. This CDR3 comprises 16 residues. The V end lost 4 bases, the J end lost 3 bases, and 19 bases lay between the germline ends. The CDR3 bases are TGTGCCAGCAGCTCCCGACTAGAGGACGGCCACTATGGCTACACCTTC. Protein sequence: CASSSRLEDGHYGYTF.

The CDR3 DNA reads TGCGCCAGCAGCTGGGGACTAGCGGAACCTTACGAGCAGTACTTC. Encoded protein: CASSWGLAEPYEQYF. V is TRBV5-1 and J is TRBJ2-7; 11 bases are a match to TRBD2. CDR1 is SGHRS, CDR2 YFSETQ, per germline. The V segment lost 3 bases and the J segment 4 bases; nucleotides outside the gene matches: 6. This CDR3 region has 15 residues. The whole variable domain, filled in from reference TRBV5-1 and TRBJ2-7, reads KAGVTQTPRYLIKTRGQQVTLSCSPISGHRSVSWYQQTPGQGLQFLFEYFSETQRNKGNFPGRFSGRQFSNSRSEMNVSTLELGDSALYLCASSWGLAEPYEQYFGPGTRLTVT.

The rearrangement joins TRBV19 to TRBJ2-1; weak D call: TRBD2 (6 bases). Germline assignment: CDR1 LNHDA and CDR2 SQIVND (reference sequence). V was clipped by 7 bases and J by 9 bases, with 22 bases between them. This CDR3 is built from 15 residues. The CDR3 DNA is TGTGCCAGTACCCTATCCAGCGGAGGGCGAAGTGAGCAGTTCTTC. Protein product: CASTLSSGGRSEQFF.

The chain couples TRBV19 to TRBJ2-3; D remains unclear. V lost 3 bases to trimming and J lost 6 bases, with 4 bases between them. Per germline, CDR1 LNHDA and CDR2 SQIVND (reference sequence). CDR3 size: 11 residues. DNA for the CDR3: TGTGCCAGTAGTATCGGGGATACGCAGTATTTT. This encodes CASSIGDTQYF.

CDR3 amino acids: CASSSYRDSYEQYF. The CDR3 region has the DNA TGTGCCAGCAGCTCCTACAGGGATTCCTACGAGCAGTACTTC. V is TRBV13 and J is TRBJ2-7, with a possible D match to TRBD1 (6 bases). Germline CDR1 and CDR2: PRHDT and FYEKMQ (reference sequence). V shed 4 bases and J shed 1 base, with 11 bases lying between them. The CDR3 is made up of 14 amino acids.

This chain uses TRBV7-2 with TRBJ2-5, with TRBD2 matching over 13 bases. From germline, CDR1 is SGHTA and CDR2 FQGNSA. This CDR3 spans 18 amino acids. The V gene end was trimmed by 3 bases and the J gene end by 5 bases; junction bases not matched to a gene: 12. The CDR3 sequence is CASSFPRTSGRLMETQYF. In DNA, the CDR3 is TGTGCCAGCAGCTTCCCAAGGACTAGCGGGAGATTGATGGAGACCCAGTACTTC.

The chain uses TRBV2 and TRBJ1-5; D possibly corresponds to TRBD1 (5 bases). The CDR3 totals 15 residues. Germline CDR1 is SNHLY and CDR2 is FYNNEI. Trimming shortened V by 4 bases and J by 5 bases, and 15 bases separated the two germline ends. CDR3 residues: CASSVGILGDQPQHF. The CDR3 DNA follows: TGTGCCAGCAGTGTGGGCATTCTAGGGGATCAGCCCCAGCATTTT.

This chain connects TRBV27 to TRBJ1-1; D not certain. Germline assignment: CDR1 MNHEY and CDR2 SMNVEV (reference sequence). V lost 6 bases, J lost 0 bases, and 5 bases lay in between. The CDR3 runs to 12 residues. The DNA of the CDR3 is TGTGCCAGCAGGGAGGTGAACACTGAAGCTTTCTTT. Amino acid sequence: CASREVNTEAFF.

This chain joins TRBV7-2 and TRBJ1-3, with a possible D match to TRBD1 (5 bases). The CDR3 covers 15 residues. Germline lookup yields CDR1 SGHTA and CDR2 FQGNSA. V lost 5 bases, J lost 4 bases, and 15 bases lay in between. The CDR3 is CASSLREVAGNTIYF. As DNA, the CDR3 is TGTGCCAGCAGCCTCAGGGAGGTGGCCGGAAACACCATATATTTT.

This rearrangement joins TRBV5-5 to TRBJ2-7; D is perhaps TRBD1 (6 bases). This CDR3 is built from 14 residues. Germline V gene data show CDR1 as SGHKS and CDR2 as YYEKEE (reference sequence). The germline V and J ends were trimmed by 4 bases and 4 bases, with 15 bases remaining between them. As DNA, the CDR3 is TGTGCCAGCAGCCCTGGCAGGGGACGATACGAGCAGTACTTC. The encoded protein is CASSPGRGRYEQYF.

V is TRBV12-3 or TRBV12-4 and J is TRBJ1-2; TRBD1 matches at 9 bases. The junction had 6 bases not matched to a gene; V was cut back by 5 bases and J by 8 bases. CDR3 length: 13 residues. The CDR3 DNA sequence: TGTGCCAGCAGTCATGGACAGGGGCCGGGCTACACCTTC. Its translation is CASSHGQGPGYTF.

This clone was seen just once. This chain joins TRBV6-5 and TRBJ2-2; D unresolved. V lost 2 bases to trimming and J lost 1 base, with 5 bases between them. The CDR3 spans 14 residues. From germline, CDR1 is MNHEY and CDR2 SVGAGI. CDR3: CASSYVQNTGELFF. The CDR3 DNA reads TGTGCCAGCAGTTACGTCCAGAACACCGGGGAGCTGTTTTTT.

The chain employs TRBV9 and TRBJ2-1; D possibly corresponds to TRBD2 (6 bases). Trimming took 3 bases from V and 3 from J, leaving 19 bases between them. The CDR3 contains 17 residues. CDR1 and CDR2 (germline): SGDLS, YYNGEE. CDR3 coding DNA: TGTGCCAGCAGCGACACTCACGGGGCGCGGGGCTACAATGAGCAGTTCTTC. Translation: CASSDTHGARGYNEQFF.

This clone is a singleton in its sample. The V and J genes are TRBV2 and TRBJ2-2; D is perhaps TRBD1 (6 bases). Germline loops: CDR1 SNHLY, CDR2 FYNNEI. Deletions cut 11 bases from V and 3 bases from J, with 10 bases between. This CDR3 is built from 12 residues. In DNA, the CDR3 is TGTGCCGGGGGCATACACACCGGGGAGCTGTTTTTT. Translated: CAGGIHTGELFF.

On this clone itself: Germline and junction disagree at one end, which may indicate a read error. The chain uses TRBV7-7 and TRBJ1-5, with D possibly being TRBD1 (5 bases). The germline gives CDR1 SSHAT, CDR2 FNYEAQ (reference sequence). This CDR3 contains 14 residues. The CDR3: CASSPGGGTQPQHF. The DNA of the CDR3 is TGTGCTAGCAGTCCGGGCGGGGGGACCCAGCCCCAGCATTTT.

The chain employs TRBV7-9 and TRBJ2-1; maybe TRBD2 (6 bases). From germline, CDR1 is SEHNR and CDR2 FQNEAQ (reference sequence). The V gene lost 5 bases and the J gene lost 4 bases, with 6 bases spanning the gap. This CDR3 has 12 amino acids. In nucleotides, the CDR3 is TGTGCCAGCAGCCGGGGGTACAATGAGCAGTTCTTC. It codes for CASSRGYNEQFF. The full variable domain, rest sourced from reference TRBV7-9 and TRBJ2-1, is DTGVSQNPRHKITKRGQNVTFRCDPISEHNRLYWYRQTLGQGPEFLTYFQNEAQLEKSRLLSDRFSAERPKGSFSTLEIQRTEQGDSAMYLCASSRGYNEQFFGPGTRLTVL.

The rearrangement uses TRBV2 and TRBJ2-1, with TRBD1 matching 7 bases. The V segment lost 6 bases and the J segment 3 bases; nucleotides outside the gene matches: 23. The CDR3 has 20 residues. The germline V gene encodes CDR1 SNHLY and CDR2 FYNNEI. CDR3 region: CASRPVRRSQGPIHYNEQFF. The CDR3 DNA is TGTGCCAGCAGACCTGTAAGGAGATCACAGGGGCCAATACACTACAATGAGCAGTTCTTC.

The chain recombines TRBV7-3 with TRBJ2-1; 7 bases are a match to TRBD2. Germline values: CDR1 SGHTA, CDR2 FQGTGA. This CDR3 has 15 residues. The V gene end was trimmed by 3 bases and the J gene end by 7 bases; junction bases not matched to a gene: 9. CDR3 protein: CASSFEGGWGNEQFF. The CDR3 DNA follows: TGTGCCAGCAGCTTCGAGGGAGGGTGGGGAAATGAGCAGTTCTTC.

The chain combines TRBV11-1 with TRBJ2-1, with a tentative D call TRBD2 (5 bases). V lost 4 bases and J 2 bases, leaving 12 bases between the germline ends. Per germline, CDR1 SGHAT and CDR2 FQDESV (reference sequence). This CDR3 is built from 15 residues. The CDR3 spells CASSYTSEPYNEQFF. Written as DNA, the CDR3 is TGTGCCAGCAGCTATACTAGTGAGCCCTACAATGAGCAGTTCTTC. The variable domain in full, completed from reference TRBV11-1 and TRBJ2-1, reads EAEVAQSPRYKITEKSQAVAFWCDPISGHATLYWYRQILGQGPELLVQFQDESVVDDSQLPKDRFSAERLKGVDSTLKIQPAELGDSAMYLCASSYTSEPYNEQFFGPGTRLTVL.

This chain connects TRBV24-1 to TRBJ2-2, with TRBD2 identical over 12 bases. The CDR3 loop spans 17 amino acids. After removal of 1 base from V and 3 bases from J, the junction contained 2 bases not matched to a gene. Germline CDR1 is KGHDR and CDR2 is SFDVKD. The CDR3 sequence is CATSDFASGRDTGELFF. CDR3 in DNA: TGTGCCACCAGTGATTTTGCTAGCGGGAGGGACACCGGGGAGCTGTTTTTT.

Comment on this clone: Germline is not matched at one junction end, which may reflect a read error. The CDR3, as DNA: TGTGCCAGCAGACCGCTAGCCGAAAACATTCAGTACTTC. This gives the protein CASRPLAENIQYF. The chain joins TRBV11-2 to TRBJ2-4, with a possible D match to TRBD2 (5 bases). CDR1 and CDR2 (germline): SGHAT, FQNNGV. The CDR3 consists of 13 residues.

The chain is built from TRBV25-1 and TRBJ2-4; D perhaps matches TRBD2 (6 bases). Germline loops: CDR1 MGHDK, CDR2 SYGVNS. This CDR3 has 17 amino acids. Trimming shortened V by 3 bases and J by 1 base, and 16 bases separated the two germline ends. CDR3 residues: CASSDSRLGRAKNIQYF. In DNA form, the CDR3 reads TGTGCCAGCAGTGATTCCAGACTGGGGAGGGCCAAAAACATTCAGTACTTC. Based on the CDR3 plus reference TRBV25-1 and TRBJ2-4, the full variable domain is EADIYQTPRYLVIGTGKKITLECSQTMGHDKMYWYQQDPGMELHLIHYSYGVNSTEKGDLSSESTVSRIRTEHFPLTLESARPSHTSQYLCASSDSRLGRAKNIQYFGAGTRLSVL.